One and the same sample provided the 9 T cell receptor beta chains below, sequenced in a study of blood T cells in healthy people across ages. A second about 7 to 12 cycle PCR used barcoded and J-beta primers. TCRdb recomputed calls from the 5' RACE reads with MiXCR, one row per CDR3 protein. The sample includes hundreds of thousands of distinct CDR3 sequences, roughly 21% of them seen just once. Input material: blood. All receptors derive from a man in his 70s in good health.

Remarks on this clonotype: At one end the junction does not follow the germline gene, possibly because of a read error. The chain carries TRBV6-1 and TRBJ1-3, with TRBD1 matching over 8 bases. The germline V gene has CDR1 MNHNS and CDR2 SASEGT. The CDR3 contains 16 residues. CDR3 residues: CASRIQATGVGYTIYF. The CDR3 DNA follows: TGTGCCAGCAGGATACAGGCGACAGGGGTTGGATACACCATATATTTT.

This clonotype was counted at least ten times. The chain couples TRBV5-1 to TRBJ2-1; 9 bases align to TRBD2. Trimming cost V 5 bases and J 7 bases; bases outside gene matches: 7. The CDR3 has 14 residues. The germline V gene encodes CDR1 SGHRS and CDR2 YFSETQ. The CDR3 DNA sequence: TGCGCCAGCAGGGTAGCGGGAGATGTTAATGAGCAGTTCTTC. It specifies CASRVAGDVNEQFF. Variable domain in full (rest from reference TRBV5-1 and TRBJ2-1): KAGVTQTPRYLIKTRGQQVTLSCSPISGHRSVSWYQQTPGQGLQFLFEYFSETQRNKGNFPGRFSGRQFSNSRSEMNVSTLELGDSALYLCASRVAGDVNEQFFGPGTRLTVL.

In this sample, this clonotype turned up many times. This chain joins TRBV10-3 and TRBJ2-7; D remains unclear. V lost 7 bases, J lost 0 bases, and 4 bases lay in between. The CDR3 covers 11 residues. Germline loops: CDR1 ENHRY, CDR2 SYGVKD. CDR3: CAIMSSYEQYF. The CDR3 DNA is TGTGCCATCATGAGCTCCTACGAGCAGTACTTC.

This chain joins TRBV20-1 and TRBJ2-5, with TRBD2 identical over 16 bases. The J call may be mistaken, given a closer DNA end match to TRBJ2-1. Germline values: CDR1 DFQATT, CDR2 SNEGSKA (reference sequence). The CDR3 contains 14 residues. The CDR3 loop reads CSAPGTSGRDEQFF. CDR3 bases: TGCAGTGCCCCCGGGACTAGCGGGAGGGATGAGCAGTTCTTC.

This clonotype was seen a handful of times. The chain joins TRBV28 to TRBJ2-1; 12 bases match TRBD2. V lost 3 bases and J lost 3; bases outside the gene matches: 9. Germline loops: CDR1 MDHEN, CDR2 SYDVKM. The length of the CDR3 is 18 residues. CDR3 sequence (DNA): TGTGCCAGCAGTTTCCCCCGGACTAGCGGGACTGACTACAATGAGCAGTTCTTC. Its protein is CASSFPRTSGTDYNEQFF.

The chain uses TRBV7-2 and TRBJ2-7; 7 bases map to TRBD1. The germline gives CDR1 SGHTA, CDR2 FQGNSA. The length of the CDR3 is 15 residues. The J segment lost 1 base and the V segment lost 4 bases, leaving 7 bases of the junction unmatched. The CDR3 sequence: CASSSEQGYSYEQYF. Here the CDR3 DNA reads TGTGCCAGCAGCTCAGAACAGGGGTATTCCTACGAGCAGTACTTC.

This chain joins TRBV3-1 and TRBJ1-1; D is unclear. The germline V and J ends were trimmed by 4 bases and 4 bases, with 10 bases remaining between them. CDR3 size: 13 residues. Germline-derived CDR1 and CDR2 are LGHDT and YNNKEL (reference sequence). DNA of the CDR3: TGTGCCAGCAGCCGACGAGTTGGCACTGAAGCTTTCTTT. This gives the protein CASSRRVGTEAFF.

This clonotype was seen a few times. This chain joins TRBV6-1 and TRBJ2-2, with no clear D. Per the germline V gene, CDR1 is MNHNS and CDR2 is SASEGT. The V end was cut by 1 base, the J end by 4 bases, with 10 bases between. The CDR3 covers 15 residues. In nucleotides, the CDR3 is TGTGCCAGCAGTGAAGTGTCAGAAATCACCGGGGAGCTGTTTTTT. Encoded protein: CASSEVSEITGELFF.

The sample holds a few counts of this clonotype. The rearrangement joins TRBV28 to TRBJ1-3; 9 bases agree with TRBD1. Germline V gene sequence: CDR1 MDHEN, CDR2 SYDVKM. V dropped 3 bases and J dropped 4; count of bases not matched to a gene: 7. There are 16 residues in the CDR3. Here the CDR3 reads CASSLSGTGFGNTIYF. The CDR3 nucleotides are TGTGCCAGCAGTTTGTCCGGGACAGGGTTCGGAAACACCATATATTTT. The variable domain in full, completed from reference TRBV28 and TRBJ1-3, reads DVKVTQSSRYLVKRTGEKVFLECVQDMDHENMFWYRQDPGLGLRLIYFSYDVKMKEKGDIPEGYSVSREKKERFSLILESASTNQTSMYLCASSLSGTGFGNTIYFGEGSWLTVV.